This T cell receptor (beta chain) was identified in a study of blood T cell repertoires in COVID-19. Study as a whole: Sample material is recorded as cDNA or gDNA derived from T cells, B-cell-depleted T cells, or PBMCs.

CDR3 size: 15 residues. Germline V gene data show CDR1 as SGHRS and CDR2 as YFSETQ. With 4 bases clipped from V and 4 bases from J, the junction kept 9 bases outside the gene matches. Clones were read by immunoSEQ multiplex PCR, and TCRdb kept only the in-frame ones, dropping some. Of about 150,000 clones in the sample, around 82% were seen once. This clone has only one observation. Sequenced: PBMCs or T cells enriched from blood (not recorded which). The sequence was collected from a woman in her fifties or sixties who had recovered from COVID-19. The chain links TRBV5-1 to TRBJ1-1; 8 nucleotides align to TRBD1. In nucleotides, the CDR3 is TGCGCCAGCAGCCCGGGAACTACAGGGGGCACTGAAGCTTTCTTT. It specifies CASSPGTTGGTEAFF. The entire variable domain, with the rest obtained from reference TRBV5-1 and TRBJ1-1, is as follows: KAGVTQTPRYLIKTRGQQVTLSCSPISGHRSVSWYQQTPGQGLQFLFEYFSETQRNKGNFPGRFSGRQFSNSRSEMNVSTLELGDSALYLCASSPGTTGGTEAFFGQGTRLTVV.